This T cell receptor (beta chain) was identified during a study of T-cell reconstitution after alpha-beta-depleted transplantation in children. Unique molecular identifiers featured in how the TCRbeta library was prepared. TCRdb used MiXCR to reprocess the PCR reads, holding one entry per CDR3 protein. The sample has about 610,000 distinct CDR3 sequences; 8% to 11% are singletons. Germline lookup yields CDR1 SGHTA and CDR2 FQGNSA. The CDR3 spans 15 residues. V was pared by 5 bases and J by 7 bases, with 8 bases of the junction left unmatched. The genes are TRBV7-2 and TRBJ2-1, with 10 bases aligning to TRBD1. This specimen was PBMCs from the stem cell graft donor, taken from the stem cell graft. The TCR comes from a human donor who donated a stem cell graft to a child with acute myeloid leukemia. In DNA, the CDR3 is TGTGCCAGCAGCACTCGGACAGGGGGTAAGAATGAGCAGTTCTTC. Encoded protein: CASSTRTGGKNEQFF.